This T cell receptor (beta chain) was recovered during a study of low-dose radiotherapy and immunotherapy resistance in tumors. Across the whole study: Cohort 1 was treated with 0.5 Gy per fraction at 2-week intervals, amounting to 6.5 Gy overall. The treatment that patients received was intravenous nivolumab 240 mg every two weeks plus ipilimumab 1 mg/kg every six weeks.

With 3 bases clipped from V and 1 base from J, the junction kept 5 bases outside the gene matches. Germline CDR1 reads LNHNV; CDR2 reads YYDKDF (reference sequence). This CDR3 contains 15 residues. Advanced solid tumors without tumor-infiltrating lymphocytes were required for inclusion. TRAV- and TRBV-specific primers primed first-strand cDNA, covering alpha and beta chains. TCR amplification ran 15 to 25 PCR cycles using constant-region and V-primer adapter primers. Each CDR3 protein gets one entry after TCRdb re-called the reads with MiXCR. This sample carries 6,600 or so distinct CDR3 sequences, 82% of them seen once, and the ten largest clones take 5.5% to 7%.

The rearrangement joins TRBV15 to TRBJ1-1, with 7 bases lining up with TRBD1. The TCR sequence derives from a human donor with advanced metastatic prostate, ovarian, gallbladder or colorectal cancer (not recorded which). This table probably holds off-target reads from a library built for another chain. CDR3 in amino acids: CATSRNRGGNTEAFF. The CDR3 DNA sequence: TGTGCCACCAGCAGGAACAGGGGAGGGAACACTGAAGCTTTCTTT.